Listed below are T cell receptor beta chains from one sample, sequenced in a study of shared clonotypes between healthy human individuals. Assay used: immunoSEQ multiplex PCR; TCRdb lists only in-frame clones, some missing. The sample contains about 2,500,000 clones, roughly 92% of which appear only once. Sequenced sample: naive CD4+ T cells sorted from blood. The receptors shown here come from a man aged 18 to 35 in good health. Each CDR3 is given with its conserved first and last residue. The D gene is left open where the match is weak. Some rows have no size entry. The others give once, few or many, or a class for an expanded clone.

v_gene	d_gene	j_gene	abundance	CDR3nt	CDR3aa
TRBV18	NA	TRBJ1-6	NA	TGTGCCAGCTCACCTGTACCTACCTTGCCCGGATCCTATAATTCACCCCTCCACTTT	CASSPVPTLPGSYNSPLHF
TRBV30	TRBD2	TRBJ2-3	NA	TGTGCCTGGAGCCGAAAAACTAGCGGGAATAAAGATACGCAGTATTTT	CAWSRKTSGNKDTQYF
TRBV7-2	TRBD2	TRBJ2-2	NA	TGTGCCAGCATTAGGACTAGCGGGGACACCGGGGAGCTGTTTTTT	CASIRTSGDTGELFF
TRBV6-5	NA	TRBJ1-2	NA	TGTGCCAGACTTATCCCATTCGGGGAGAACTATGGCTACACCTTC	CARLIPFGENYGYTF
TRBV10-2	NA	TRBJ2-3	NA	TGCGCCAGCCGGGGGGGGCGACTACAGGGGGATACGCAGTATTTT	CASRGGRLQGDTQYF
TRBV30	TRBD1	TRBJ1-1	NA	TGTGCCTGGGCGGGACAGGTCGGCACTGAAGCTTTCTTT	CAWAGQVGTEAFF
TRBV7-9	NA	TRBJ2-5	once	TGTGCCAGCAGCTTCTCTGGGGGAGAGACCCAGTACTTC	CASSFSGGETQYF
TRBV18	NA	TRBJ2-2	NA	TGTGCCAGCTCACCGGCAGGGGATCCGGACACCGGGGAGCTGTTTTTT	CASSPAGDPDTGELFF
TRBV6-1	NA	TRBJ1-6	NA	TGTGCCAGCAGTGGGGCTCAAACCGGGAGAAACCCCCTCCACTTT	CASSGAQTGRNPLHF
TRBV5-1	NA	TRBJ1-4	NA	TGCGCCAGCAGCTTGTATTATCCTAATGAAAAACTGTTTTTT	CASSLYYPNEKLFF
TRBV10-3	NA	TRBJ2-3	NA	TGTGCCATCAGTGAGTCGATGGGCACCAGCACAGATACGCAGTATTTT	CAISESMGTSTDTQYF
TRBV19	NA	TRBJ2-5	NA	TGTGCCAGTAGTGGACCGGGACCTACTCTGGGGGAGACCCAGTACTTC	CASSGPGPTLGETQYF
TRBV19	NA	TRBJ1-5	NA	TGTGCCAGTTTAGACAGAGATGGGTCTCAGCCCCAGCATTTT	CASLDRDGSQPQHF
TRBV19	NA	TRBJ1-1	NA	TGTGCCAGTAGCGACCGGGACATCGTCGCTTTCTTT	CASSDRDIVAFF
TRBV9	NA	TRBJ1-4	NA	TGTGCCAGCAGCACCGAGACAGAAACAAAACTGTTTTTT	CASSTETETKLFF
TRBV10-3	TRBD1	TRBJ1-2	NA	TGTGCCATCAGTGATACGGGACAGTATGGCTACACCTTC	CAISDTGQYGYTF
TRBV9	TRBD1	TRBJ2-7	NA	TGTGCCAGCAGCGTAGGTGGACAGGGCGAGCAGTACTTC	CASSVGGQGEQYF
TRBV6-1	NA	TRBJ2-2	NA	TGTGCCAGCAGTGAAGCGCGGTGGGGGGGCATCCCCGGGGAGCTGTTTTTT	CASSEARWGGIPGELFF
TRBV11-3	TRBD1	TRBJ2-3	NA	TGTGCCAGCAGAATCTTCTACGTGTTACCGGGACAGGGGAGAACAGATACGCAGTATTTT	CASRIFYVLPGQGRTDTQYF
TRBV5-4	TRBD1	TRBJ2-5	NA	TGTGCCAGCAGCTTCAGGACAGGGGGCACCGTAGAGACCCAGTACTTC	CASSFRTGGTVETQYF
TRBV11-3	NA	TRBJ2-1	NA	TGTGCCAGCAGCGCACGGGACTCCGATGAGCAGTTCTTC	CASSARDSDEQFF
TRBV2	TRBD1	TRBJ1-2	NA	TGTGCCAGCAGAGACAGGGTCGCTGGCTACACCTTC	CASRDRVAGYTF
TRBV5-4	TRBD1	TRBJ1-6	NA	TGTGCCAGCAGACGCACCGACAGGGGTTATAATTCACCCCTCCACTTT	CASRRTDRGYNSPLHF
TRBV30	TRBD2	TRBJ2-7	NA	TGTGCCTGGAGTGTAGGGAGGGTGCAGGGATGGGCCTACGAGCAGTACTTC	CAWSVGRVQGWAYEQYF
TRBV5-1	TRBD1	TRBJ2-6	NA	TGCGCCAGCAACTTTGGGACAGGGGGCTCTGGGGCCAACGTCCTGACTTTC	CASNFGTGGSGANVLTF
TRBV5-4	TRBD2	TRBJ2-7	NA	TGTGCCAGCAGCCCCGGGGGAGCGGGAGGGATCGAGCAGTACTTC	CASSPGGAGGIEQYF
TRBV28	NA	TRBJ2-2	NA	TGTGCCAGCAGTTCGGGGGCTTACACCGGGGAGCTGTTTTTT	CASSSGAYTGELFF
TRBV5-4	TRBD1	TRBJ1-2	NA	TGTGCCAGCAGCTTGGGACAGGGGGTCGGACGTTTCTATGGCTACACCTTC	CASSLGQGVGRFYGYTF
TRBV7-9	NA	TRBJ2-2	NA	TGTGCCAGCAGCTTAGAGCAGGGCCAGCTGTTTTTT	CASSLEQGQLFF
TRBV11-2	TRBD2	TRBJ2-4	NA	TGTGCCAGCACCAAACAGACTAGCAGTTCGCGGTACTTC	CASTKQTSSSRYF
TRBV10-2	TRBD1	TRBJ1-5	NA	TGCGCCAGCAGTGAGTCGAGAGGGGGCGGACAGCCCCAGCATTTT	CASSESRGGGQPQHF
TRBV10-3	TRBD2	TRBJ2-3	NA	TGTGCCATCAGTGAGGCAGCCGGGGGGGCAATAGATACGCAGTATTTT	CAISEAAGGAIDTQYF
TRBV5-1	NA	TRBJ2-3	NA	TGCGCCAGCAGCTCCGCCGTTAGCACAGATACGCAGTATTTT	CASSSAVSTDTQYF
TRBV5-1	NA	TRBJ2-3	NA	TGCGCCAGCAGCTTGGACAGGCAGGGGACAGATACGCAGTATTTT	CASSLDRQGTDTQYF
TRBV29-1	TRBD2	TRBJ2-1	NA	TGCAGCGGGGCCGGGACTAGCGGGAGGGTGGCCTACAATGAGCAGTTCTTC	CSGAGTSGRVAYNEQFF
TRBV30	TRBD2	TRBJ2-7	NA	TGTGCCTGGAGTGTAAGGCTAGCGGGACCCGCGCAGTACTTC	CAWSVRLAGPAQYF
TRBV18	NA	TRBJ2-1	NA	TGTGCCAGTTTGCAGGGCTATGAGCAGTTCTTC	CASLQGYEQFF
TRBV7-2	NA	TRBJ2-7	NA	TGTGCCAGCAGCTTGGGCCAGCCGGGCTACGAGCAGTACTTC	CASSLGQPGYEQYF
TRBV19	TRBD2	TRBJ2-1	NA	TGTGCCAGTAGTATAGATCCCCTGCCTAGCGGTAAGCAGTTCTTC	CASSIDPLPSGKQFF
TRBV4-1	NA	TRBJ2-1	NA	TGCGCCAGCAGCCAAGAGTGGCCCCTGGGCAATGAGCAGTTCTTC	CASSQEWPLGNEQFF
TRBV19	TRBD1	TRBJ2-2	NA	TGTGCCAGTAGTATCGACGACAGGGGGTTGTTTTTT	CASSIDDRGLFF
TRBV11-2	TRBD2	TRBJ2-1	NA	TGTGCCAGCAGCTTCGGACTAGCCTTCAATGAGCAGTTCTTC	CASSFGLAFNEQFF
TRBV5-1	NA	TRBJ2-7	NA	TGCGCCAGCAGCTTTGGACGGGATCCCCCCTACGAGCAGTACTTC	CASSFGRDPPYEQYF
TRBV7-9	NA	TRBJ2-1	NA	TGTGCCAGCAGTTCCACACAGGGCAAGTCCTACAATGAGCAGTTCTTC	CASSSTQGKSYNEQFF
TRBV19	NA	TRBJ1-1	NA	TGTGCCAGTAGTCCCAGGGCTTTTTTCACTGAAGCTTTCTTT	CASSPRAFFTEAFF
TRBV29-1	NA	TRBJ1-1	NA	TGCAGCGTTGGGTTGGGTGAAGCTTTCTTT	CSVGLGEAFF
TRBV6-1	NA	TRBJ1-1	NA	TGTGCCAGCAGTGGGGAAATGAACACTGAAGCTTTCTTT	CASSGEMNTEAFF
TRBV30	TRBD2	TRBJ2-5	NA	TGTGCCTGGGCCCCCTCCCGGGTTCCGGGAGGGTACCAAGAGACCCAGTACTTC	CAWAPSRVPGGYQETQYF
TRBV6-1	NA	TRBJ2-5	NA	TGTGCCAGCCTCAGGGGACTCGCGGTGGGGGAGACCCAGTACTTC	CASLRGLAVGETQYF
TRBV6-5	NA	TRBJ1-5	NA	TGTGCCAGCAGTTTACAGGCTAACAATCAGCCCCAGCATTTT	CASSLQANNQPQHF
TRBV28	NA	TRBJ2-2	NA	TGTGCCAGCACCTCCCGCCGGGACACCGGGGAGCTGTTTTTT	CASTSRRDTGELFF
TRBV19	NA	TRBJ1-2	NA	TGTGCCAGTAGTATGGGGGGCGACTATGGCTACACCTTC	CASSMGGDYGYTF
TRBV27	NA	TRBJ1-2	NA	TGTGCCAGCAGTTTACGGGGAAACTATGGCTACACCTTC	CASSLRGNYGYTF
TRBV29-1	NA	TRBJ1-1	NA	TGCAGCGTTGAATGGGCGAACACTGAAGCTTTCTTT	CSVEWANTEAFF